The clone carrying this T cell receptor (beta chain) was seen a handful of times. The assay was immunoSEQ multiplex PCR, and TCRdb's table has in-frame clones only and misses some. The sample includes more than 120,000 clones, roughly 86% seen only once; the top ten take 4.5% to 5.5%. From the 120-subject validation cohort, which was separate from the approximately 700-subject first cohort, the donors were drawn. This sample stems from a study of cytomegalovirus exposure and HLA in healthy donors. V was shortened by 2 bases and J by 2 bases, with 13 bases between the two germline ends. The CDR3 is 15 amino acids. In germline, CDR1 is MDHEN, CDR2 SYDVKM.

Material: PBMCs. The chain is built from TRBV28 and TRBJ2-7, with D possibly TRBD2 on 5 matching bases. The sequence was collected from a young man in good health and CMV-seropositive. The CDR3 loop reads CASSLRGGVTYEQYF. The CDR3 bases are TGTGCCAGCAGTTTAAGAGGAGGAGTTACCTACGAGCAGTACTTC.